A selection of T cell receptor beta chains follows, all from one sample in a study of human T cells and chemical hapten exposure. MiXCR was run by TCRdb on the RACE reads, yielding one entry per CDR3 protein. The repertoire consists of roughly 380,000 distinct CDR3 sequences, with around 6% occurring once and the leading ten covering over 5.5%. This sample comprised whole blood, obtained in connection with sensitization to the hapten diphenylcyclopropenone (DPC). These receptors were obtained from a woman aged 18-29 years with alopecia areata. Some clones in this sample may be carry-over from other donors' samples. Each CDR3 is given with its conserved first and last residue.

V gene,CDR3 protein
TRBV20-1,CSARQGDDIQYF
TRBV7-8,CASSTGTNYEQYF
TRBV4-3,CASSQAGFSPDTQYF
TRBV5-1,CASSFVARAETQYF
TRBV7-2,CASSPPRDRAYNEQFF
TRBV12-3/TRBV12-4,CASSLAGQHYGYTF
TRBV7-2,CASSLVGGGPQYF
TRBV28,CASSLAGALFEAFF
TRBV18,CASSPLGTGTHHQPQHF
TRBV10-3,CAISERVGGRLNTEAFF
TRBV29-1,CSVGARLSNIQYF
TRBV11-2,CASSAGRGNEKLFF
TRBV19,CASRHRDRGVQPQHF
TRBV20-1,CSAITSGFTDTQYF
TRBV20-1,CSAREGGADEKLFF
TRBV12-3/TRBV12-4,CASSFLRLKYSPLHF
TRBV15,CATSRAGTAGVRFGTLHF
TRBV2,CASSEETVGNQPQHF
TRBV6-6,CASSDYKNTEAFF
TRBV4-3,CASSQVSGAGDTQYF
TRBV4-2,CASSQDVSLNTEAFF
TRBV7-8,CASSPEGLASDEQFF
TRBV4-2,CASSVRQGENTEAFF
TRBV2,CASILYGGQGTEAFF
TRBV9,CASSPNPHRTEETQYF
TRBV2,CASSGQGNTEAFF
TRBV29-1,CSVAILDYNEQFF
TRBV6-5,CASSYSPSGQGAYEQYF
TRBV5-1,CASSLVLRTDTQYF
TRBV20-1,CSARGGTSRETQYF
TRBV12-3/TRBV12-4,CASSLAHLEANVLTF
TRBV5-6,CASSWAGGYTF
TRBV7-2,CASSRSLNGGSDTQYF
TRBV29-1,CSAFLHFTGELFF
TRBV25-1,CASSERGGKNIQYF
TRBV7-2,CASSLDRISTDEQFF
TRBV20-1,CSASTGGSGEKLFF
TRBV28,CASSLDPTIYEQYF
TRBV27,CASRPTESNEKLFF
TRBV5-1,CASSLAGEMPYF
TRBV5-1,CASSRTGASEQYF
TRBV7-9,CASSLGGPTRGYTF
TRBV20-1,CSARGGGSGTQYF
TRBV6-5,CASSYSGTGDSPLHF
TRBV4-3,CASSQDDSLYNEQFF
TRBV28,CASSRGPENTGELFF
TRBV7-3,CASSSSGEYEQYF
TRBV6-2/TRBV6-3,CASSYPLADTDTQYF
TRBV27,CASSLGQPTGGTQYF
TRBV6-2/TRBV6-3,CASSSGLAGSRRETQYF
TRBV11-3,CASSFDRSTGELFF
TRBV18,CASSGNTIYF
TRBV29-1,CSVEEGVNYGYTF
TRBV4-3,CASSQEPLAAYNEQFF
TRBV3-1,CASSQVTGANVLTF
TRBV14,CASSQDLSAGETQYF
TRBV12-3/TRBV12-4,CASSLTFLGYTF